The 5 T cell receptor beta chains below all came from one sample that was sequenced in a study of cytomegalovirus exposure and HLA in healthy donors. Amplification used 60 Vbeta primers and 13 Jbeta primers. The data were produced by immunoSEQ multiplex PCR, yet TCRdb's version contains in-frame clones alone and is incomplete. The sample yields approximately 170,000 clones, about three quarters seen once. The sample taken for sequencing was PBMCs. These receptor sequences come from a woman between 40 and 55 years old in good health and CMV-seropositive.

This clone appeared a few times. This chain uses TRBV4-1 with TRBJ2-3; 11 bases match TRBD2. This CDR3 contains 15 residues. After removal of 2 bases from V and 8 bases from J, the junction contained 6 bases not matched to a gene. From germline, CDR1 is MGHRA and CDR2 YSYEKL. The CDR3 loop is CASSQLAGGQFTQYF. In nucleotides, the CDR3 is TGCGCCAGCAGCCAACTAGCGGGGGGCCAGTTTACGCAGTATTTT.

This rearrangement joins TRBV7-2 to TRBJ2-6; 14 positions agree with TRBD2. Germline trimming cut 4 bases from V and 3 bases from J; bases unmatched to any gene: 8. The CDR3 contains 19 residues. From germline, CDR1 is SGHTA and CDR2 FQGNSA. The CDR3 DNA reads TGTGCCAGCAGCTCTCAGGTGGGACTAGCGGGGGTTGGGGCCAACGTCCTGACTTTC. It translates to CASSSQVGLAGVGANVLTF.

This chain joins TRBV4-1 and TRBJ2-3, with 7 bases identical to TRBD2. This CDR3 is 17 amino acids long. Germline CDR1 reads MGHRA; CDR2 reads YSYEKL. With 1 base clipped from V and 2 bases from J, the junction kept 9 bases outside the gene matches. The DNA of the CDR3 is TGCGCCAGCAGCCAAGTGATGGGGGGGGATGCCACAGATACGCAGTATTTT. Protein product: CASSQVMGGDATDTQYF.

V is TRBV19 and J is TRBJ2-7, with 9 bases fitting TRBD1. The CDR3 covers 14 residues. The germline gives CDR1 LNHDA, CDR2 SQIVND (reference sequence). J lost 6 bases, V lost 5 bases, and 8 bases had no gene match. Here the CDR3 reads CASSPRDRAPEQYF. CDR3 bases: TGTGCCAGTAGTCCCCGGGACAGGGCTCCCGAGCAGTACTTC.

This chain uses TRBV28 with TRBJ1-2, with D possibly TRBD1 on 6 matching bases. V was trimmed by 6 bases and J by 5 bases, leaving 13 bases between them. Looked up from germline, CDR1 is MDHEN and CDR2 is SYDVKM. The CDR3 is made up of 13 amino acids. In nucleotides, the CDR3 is TGTGCCAGCAGCCGAGGGGGTTCTTATGGCTACACCTTC. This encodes CASSRGGSYGYTF.